Detailed here is one TCR beta chain. The data derive from a study of blood T cell repertoires in COVID-19. Study as a whole: Sites in the United States, Italy and Spain provided acute and convalescent COVID-19 samples.

The CDR3 extends over 13 amino acids. V lost 5 bases and J 14 bases, leaving 16 bases between the germline ends. Authors' analysis steps: Estimated nucleated cell counts came from reference gene primer amplification. Profiling relied on immunoSEQ multiplex PCR, and the TCRdb table lists in-frame clones only, not all of them. The DNA was the basis for D and trimming; V, J and clone size are from that table. The sample gives fewer than 350,000 clones, 85% of which show up once; around 2.5% is in the top ten. The chain is built from TRBV12-3 or TRBV12-4 and TRBJ1-6; possible D gene TRBD1, 5 bases. The sequenced material came from PBMCs or T cells enriched from blood (not recorded which). This receptor was obtained from a woman between 45 and 60 years old who had recovered from COVID-19. In DNA form, the CDR3 reads TGTGCCAGCAGTGACTCAAACAGGTTTGCCCTCCACTTT. Amino acids: CASSDSNRFALHF.